The 29 T cell receptor beta chains in this list originate from one sample, sequenced in a study of graft-versus-host responses after intestinal transplantation. Repertoires were generated with immunoSEQ multiplex PCR, while TCRdb's copy carries only in-frame clones and drops some. The sample consists of 98,000 or so clones, roughly 84% of them appearing once. These receptors' targets are unknown. Sample: unstimulated CD4+ T cells sorted from spleen or lymph node cells, taken before intestinal transplant. The receptors were sampled from a human donor who received an intestinal transplant.

This rearrangement joins TRBV6-5 to TRBJ2-3, with 8 bases aligning to TRBD1. CDR3 size: 16 residues. The germline V gene has CDR1 MNHEY and CDR2 SVGAGI. V lost 2 bases, J lost 5 bases, and 9 bases stayed unmatched. As DNA, the CDR3 is TGTGCCAGCAGTTACCTCCCCGGGACAGGCGGAGATACGCAGTATTTT. It encodes CASSYLPGTGGDTQYF.

This clone was recorded a few times. The J gene is TRBJ1-2, the V gene TRBV7-2; D gene unclear. Germline V gene sequence: CDR1 SGHTA, CDR2 FQGNSA. V was clipped by 6 bases and J by 8 bases, with 16 bases between them. This CDR3 spans 13 amino acids. CDR3 in DNA: TGTGCCAGCAGTCCCTGGCCCGGTCGAGGCTACACCTTC. It yields the protein CASSPWPGRGYTF.

The chain combines TRBV7-2 with TRBJ2-1; D not certain. Germline CDR1 reads SGHTA; CDR2 reads FQGNSA. The CDR3 has 15 residues. V dropped 1 base and J dropped 0 bases, with 7 bases sitting between them. The chain's CDR3 is CASSLVPTSYNEQFF. CDR3 coding DNA: TGTGCCAGCAGCTTAGTTCCTACCTCCTACAATGAGCAGTTCTTC.

The chain carries TRBV19 and TRBJ1-5; D is unclear. Germline V gene sequence: CDR1 LNHDA, CDR2 SQIVND (reference sequence). The CDR3 has 13 residues. V was pared by 6 bases and J by 6 bases, with 12 bases between. This chain's CDR3 is CASRTSFGQPQHF. CDR3 coding DNA: TGTGCCAGTAGGACCTCTTTTGGTCAGCCCCAGCATTTT.

The chain uses TRBV19 and TRBJ1-3; D is perhaps TRBD1 (5 bases). Trimming shortened V by 9 bases and J by 3 bases, and 24 bases separated the two germline ends. Per the germline V gene, CDR1 is LNHDA and CDR2 is SQIVND (reference sequence). There are 17 residues in the CDR3. CDR3 bases: TGTGCCAGCCGAGGGCATAGGGGCCGTTCTGGTGGAAACACCATATATTTT. Translating gives CASRGHRGRSGGNTIYF.

The rearrangement uses TRBV5-1 and TRBJ2-5; weak D call: TRBD2 (6 bases). There are 13 residues in the CDR3. With 8 bases removed from V and 4 bases from J, the gap between germline ends came to 15 bases. The germline gives CDR1 SGHRS, CDR2 YFSETQ. The CDR3 DNA follows: TGCGCCAGTAAGACTAGGGATGGAGAGACCCAGTACTTC. Its translation is CASKTRDGETQYF.

V usage is TRBV2 and J usage is TRBJ2-2; possible D gene TRBD1, 5 bases. There are 14 residues in the CDR3. The V end lost 6 bases, the J end lost 1 base, and 9 bases lay between the germline ends. The germline V gene encodes CDR1 SNHLY and CDR2 FYNNEI. CDR3 sequence reads: CASRPTVNTGELFF. DNA for the CDR3: TGTGCCAGCAGACCGACAGTGAACACCGGGGAGCTGTTTTTT.

This chain uses TRBV10-2 with TRBJ1-6; 8 nucleotides match TRBD1. Looked up from germline, CDR1 is WSHSY and CDR2 is SAAADI. The J segment lost 10 bases and the V segment lost 6 bases, leaving 11 bases of the junction unmatched. There are 15 residues in the CDR3. The CDR3: CASSATGEEWSPLHF. DNA for the CDR3: TGCGCCAGCAGCGCGACAGGGGAAGAATGGTCACCCCTCCACTTT.

This clone was seen only a few times. The V call is TRBV6-8, the J call TRBJ1-5, with D tentatively TRBD1 (6 bases). This CDR3 is built from 15 residues. Per the germline V gene, CDR1 is MNHGY and CDR2 is SAAAGT. The ends were cut back, 6 bases at V and 5 bases at J, with 17 bases in the middle. The CDR3 DNA reads as TGTGCCAGCAGCCCCCTTTACAGGGTCGATCAGCCCCAGCATTTT. Translation gives CASSPLYRVDQPQHF.

J is TRBJ1-6 and V is TRBV30, with a weak D call TRBD1 (6 bases). Germline V gives CDR1 GTSNPN, CDR2 SVGIG (reference sequence). V gave up 2 bases and J gave up 9 bases, with 20 bases separating them. CDR3 length equals 16 residues. The CDR3, as DNA: TGTGCCTGGAGTCCCTCGGGGGGGCGATTCTTTTCACCCCTCCACTTT. Its translation is CAWSPSGGRFFSPLHF.

V gene TRBV5-1 combines with J gene TRBJ1-1; D unresolved. V dropped 7 bases and J dropped 4 bases, with 14 bases sitting between them. The CDR3 consists of 13 residues. CDR1 and CDR2 from the germline V gene are SGHRS and YFSETQ. In DNA, the CDR3 is TGCGCCAGCGAGTACGCCGAGGGCACTGAAGCTTTCTTT. This codes for CASEYAEGTEAFF.

CDR3: CASSPGHTGNTIYF. CDR3 bases: TGTGCCAGCAGCCCAGGACACACGGGAAACACCATATATTTT. This sequence joins TRBV25-1 and TRBJ1-3; D possibly corresponds to TRBD1 (5 bases). The CDR3 spans 14 residues. Germline V lookup: CDR1 MGHDK, CDR2 SYGVNS. The V end was cut by 6 bases, the J end by 4 bases, with 13 bases between.

CDR3 amino acids: CASSFLAGVGETQYF. The CDR3, as DNA: TGCGCCAGCAGCTTTCTAGCGGGGGTCGGGGAGACCCAGTACTTC. This rearrangement joins TRBV5-1 to TRBJ2-5; 10 positions agree with TRBD2. This CDR3 has 15 residues. V lost 2 bases, J lost 5 bases, and 6 bases stayed unmatched. The germline V gene encodes CDR1 SGHRS and CDR2 YFSETQ.

V usage is TRBV4-1 and J usage is TRBJ2-3; possibly TRBD1 or TRBD2 for D (5 bases each). The CDR3 covers 18 residues. Deletions cut 0 bases from V and 1 base from J, with 17 bases between. Per germline, CDR1 MGHRA and CDR2 YSYEKL. CDR3 bases: TGCGCCAGCAGCCAAGACCCGCGGGTGGGGGACCGCACAGATACGCAGTATTTT. Translating gives CASSQDPRVGDRTDTQYF.

The V gene is TRBV7-9, the J gene TRBJ1-4; 9 bases align to TRBD1. The CDR3 has 15 amino acids. The V segment lost 6 bases and the J segment 7 bases; nucleotides outside the gene matches: 9. Germline V gene sequence: CDR1 SEHNR, CDR2 FQNEAQ (reference sequence). The CDR3 DNA follows: TGTGCCAGCAGTAGCGGACAGGGGTTAGGTGAAAAACTGTTTTTT. It translates to CASSSGQGLGEKLFF.

The chain joins TRBV2 to TRBJ2-1; a weak D match, TRBD2 (5 bases). The germline CDR1 and CDR2 sequences are SNHLY and FYNNEI. The length of the CDR3 is 15 residues. V was cut by 6 bases and J by 8 bases, with 20 bases left in between. CDR3 region: CASRAARPKPHEQFF. The CDR3 bases are TGTGCCAGCAGAGCGGCGAGACCGAAACCCCATGAGCAGTTCTTC. Full variable domain (missing parts from reference TRBV2 and TRBJ2-1): EPEVTQTPSHQVTQMGQEVILRCVPISNHLYFYWYRQILGQKVEFLVSFYNNEISEKSEIFDDQFSVERPDGSNFTLKIRSTKLEDSAMYFCASRAARPKPHEQFFGPGTRLTVL.

The V and J genes are TRBV5-4 and TRBJ2-2, with 12 bases matching TRBD1. This CDR3 has 15 amino acids. The V and J ends lost 3 bases and 7 bases, in that order; junction bases with no gene match: 4. CDR1 is SGHNT and CDR2 is YYREEE in the germline V gene (reference sequence). CDR3 residues: CASSWGQGAGGELFF. The DNA of the CDR3 is TGTGCCAGCAGCTGGGGACAGGGGGCTGGCGGGGAGCTGTTTTTT.

For this clone: A read error may account for a junction end that differs from germline. The genes are TRBV6-1 and TRBJ2-7; tentatively, D is TRBD1 (5 bases). CDR1 is MNHNS and CDR2 is SASEGT in the germline V gene. This CDR3 contains 15 residues. Here the CDR3 reads CASREGRTPSYEQYF. In DNA form, the CDR3 reads TGTGCCAGCAGAGAAGGCAGGACACCGTCCTACGAGCAGTACTTC.

The gene calls are TRBV6-1 and TRBJ1-2, with TRBD1 matching 7 bases. V lost 5 bases, J lost 4 bases, and 7 bases stayed unmatched. The CDR3 is 14 residues long. The germline gives CDR1 MNHNS, CDR2 SASEGT. The CDR3 loop is CASSPGQHRYGYTF. The DNA for the CDR3 is TGTGCCAGCAGTCCGGGACAGCACCGCTATGGCTACACCTTC.

CDR3 sequence: CASAIAGGTDTQYF. For the CDR3, the DNA is TGTGCCAGCGCCATAGCGGGAGGCACAGATACGCAGTATTTT. The rearrangement links TRBV14 to TRBJ2-3; 9 bases fit TRBD2. The CDR3 spans 14 residues. Germline CDR1 reads SGHDN; CDR2 reads FVKESK. Germline trimming cut 8 bases from V and 1 base from J; bases unmatched to any gene: 4.

The chain's CDR3 is CASSRGLAGVQGSTDTQYF. The CDR3 DNA reads TGCGCCAGCAGCCGGGGACTAGCGGGCGTCCAGGGGAGCACAGATACGCAGTATTTT. The chain has TRBV4-1 and TRBJ2-3, with 12 nucleotides matching TRBD2. Germline V lookup: CDR1 MGHRA, CDR2 YSYEKL. Trimming cost V 4 bases and J 0 bases; bases outside gene matches: 11. The CDR3 sequence is 19 residues long.

The chain employs TRBV5-1 and TRBJ2-2, with a tentative D call TRBD1 (5 bases). The V gene's germline CDR1 is SGHRS and CDR2 YFSETQ. There are 15 residues in the CDR3. The V and J ends lost 1 base and 5 bases respectively, with 12 bases between them. For the CDR3, the DNA is TGCGCCAGCAGCTTGCGAACAGGACGAACCGGGGAGCTGTTTTTT. Protein product: CASSLRTGRTGELFF.

Here the CDR3 reads CASSYDTDTQYF. For the CDR3, the DNA is TGCGCCAGCAGCTACGACACAGATACGCAGTATTTT. The V gene is TRBV5-1, the J gene TRBJ2-3; D is ambiguous. CDR3 size: 12 residues. The V gene lost 3 bases and the J gene lost 2 bases, with 4 bases spanning the gap. Germline CDR1 and CDR2: SGHRS and YFSETQ. The full variable domain, rest sourced from reference TRBV5-1 and TRBJ2-3, is KAGVTQTPRYLIKTRGQQVTLSCSPISGHRSVSWYQQTPGQGLQFLFEYFSETQRNKGNFPGRFSGRQFSNSRSEMNVSTLELGDSALYLCASSYDTDTQYFGPGTRLTVL.

V is TRBV7-9 and J is TRBJ2-5, with 9 positions matching TRBD1. Trimming removed 5 bases from V and 5 bases from J; junction bases left unmatched: 15. The CDR3 covers 17 residues. The germline CDR1 and CDR2 sequences are SEHNR and FQNEAQ (reference sequence). In DNA form, the CDR3 reads TGTGCCAGCAGCGCGCCGCCGGGACAGGGACCGGGGGAGACCCAGTACTTC. Amino acids: CASSAPPGQGPGETQYF.

The chain employs TRBV6-6 and TRBJ2-5; no reliable D call. This CDR3 is built from 13 residues. Germline V gene sequence: CDR1 MNHNY, CDR2 SVGAGI (reference sequence). V lost 6 bases and J lost 5, with 13 bases in between. The CDR3 protein is CASSRSVSETQYF. The CDR3 DNA follows: TGTGCCAGCAGCCGCAGTGTGTCGGAGACCCAGTACTTC.

V usage is TRBV5-5 and J usage is TRBJ1-1, with 9 bases fitting TRBD1. The V gene's germline CDR1 is SGHKS and CDR2 YYEKEE (reference sequence). CDR3 size: 15 residues. The V and J ends lost 4 bases and 3 bases, in that order; junction bases with no gene match: 7. The CDR3 bases are TGTGCCAGCAGCCGCCGGGACAGGGCGGACACTGAAGCTTTCTTT. Protein: CASSRRDRADTEAFF.

This chain links TRBV5-4 with TRBJ2-5, with D hard to call. The germline V gene has CDR1 SGHNT and CDR2 YYREEE (reference sequence). V lost 0 bases to trimming and J lost 9 bases, with 9 bases between them. This CDR3 has 12 amino acids. The chain's CDR3 is CASSLVGVAQYF. The CDR3 coding sequence is TGTGCCAGCAGCTTGGTTGGTGTGGCCCAGTACTTC.

This clone has only one observation. V gene TRBV6-1 combines with J gene TRBJ2-3, with D unresolved. The germline gives CDR1 MNHNS, CDR2 SASEGT. The CDR3 runs 14 residues. Trimming cost V 11 bases and J 4 bases, with 19 bases left between them. The CDR3 protein is CALIEGRMADTQYF. The CDR3 bases are TGTGCCCTAATCGAAGGTAGGATGGCAGATACGCAGTATTTT.

The chain uses TRBV19 and TRBJ1-2; D may be TRBD1 (5 bases). This CDR3 has 15 residues. Germline assignment: CDR1 LNHDA and CDR2 SQIVND (reference sequence). Deletions cut 7 bases from V and 1 base from J, with 16 bases between. The CDR3 bases are TGTGCCAGTACTGGGGACGGGATACATAACTATGGCTACACCTTC. This encodes CASTGDGIHNYGYTF.